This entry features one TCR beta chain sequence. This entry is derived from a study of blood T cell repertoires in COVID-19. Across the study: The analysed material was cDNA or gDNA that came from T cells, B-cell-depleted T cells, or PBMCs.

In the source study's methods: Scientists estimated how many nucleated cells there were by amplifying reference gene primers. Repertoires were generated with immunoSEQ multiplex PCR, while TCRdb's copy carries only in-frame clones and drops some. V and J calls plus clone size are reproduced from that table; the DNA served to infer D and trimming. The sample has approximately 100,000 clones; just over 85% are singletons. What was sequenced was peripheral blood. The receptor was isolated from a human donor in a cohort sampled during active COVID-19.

Here the CDR3 reads CASSSLGTAEETQYF. As DNA, the CDR3 is TGTGCCAGCTCATCGCTCGGGACTGCTGAAGAGACCCAGTACTTC. This chain uses TRBV18 with TRBJ2-5, with a possible D match to TRBD2 (6 bases). V was pared by 5 bases and J by 3 bases, with 16 bases between. This CDR3 region has 15 residues. Germline V CDR1 and CDR2: KGHSH, LQKENI.